One and the same sample provided the 4 T cell receptor beta chains below, sequenced in a study of T cells in Graves' hyperthyroidism and ophthalmopathy. TCR beta CDR3 sequences were amplified from RNA transcripts. HTBI primers were the set used in a first-round RT-PCR of the TCR CDR3. Via MiXCR, TCRdb re-called the multiplex PCR reads, giving one row per CDR3 protein. The sample contains about 700,000 distinct CDR3 sequences, about 15% of which appear only once. The sample consisted of blood. These receptor sequences come from a woman between 18 and 29 years old with Graves' hyperthyroidism.

Only a few counts were recorded for this clonotype. The chain combines TRBV15 with TRBJ2-7, with 8 bases aligning to TRBD1. The CDR3 has 14 residues. V shed 2 bases and J 1 base; nucleotides not matched to a gene: 1. CDR1 and CDR2 from the germline V gene are LNHNV and YYDKDF (reference sequence). The CDR3 nucleotides are TGTGCCACCAGCAGAAGACAGGGGTCCTACGAGCAGTACTTC. This sequence encodes CATSRRQGSYEQYF.

This clonotype showed up many times. V usage is TRBV28 and J usage is TRBJ2-5, with a tentative D call TRBD1 (6 bases). The germline V gene has CDR1 MDHEN and CDR2 SYDVKM. The CDR3 totals 17 residues. V lost 5 bases to trimming and J lost 5 bases, with 24 bases between them. The DNA of the CDR3 is TGTGCCAGCAGTCCCAATGGCCCGGTACAGGGACGGGAGACCCAGTACTTC. Amino acids: CASSPNGPVQGRETQYF.

The chain joins TRBV12-3 or TRBV12-4 to TRBJ2-1; D might be TRBD1 (5 bases). Trimming left V 10 bases short and J 3 bases short, with 13 bases between. The CDR3 length is 13 residues. CDR3 DNA: TGTGCCACCTCCAAGGGGCGCTACAATGAGCAGTTCTTC. It specifies CATSKGRYNEQFF.

This clonotype came up many times. V gene TRBV6-1 combines with J gene TRBJ1-1; weak D call: TRBD1 (5 bases). Trimming took 5 bases from V and 0 from J, leaving 16 bases between them. Germline values: CDR1 MNHNS, CDR2 SASEGT. The CDR3 is made up of 16 amino acids. The CDR3 loop reads CASSRSGGWMNTEAFF. The DNA of the CDR3 is TGTGCCAGCAGTCGAAGTGGGGGGTGGATGAACACTGAAGCTTTCTTT.